The present T cell receptor beta chain was sequenced within a study of blood T cell repertoires in COVID-19. Study at large: Whether acute or convalescent, the COVID-19 samples came from the United States, Italy and Spain. PBMCs, B-cell-depleted T cells, or T cells provided the cDNA or gDNA that made up the material.

The germline V gene has CDR1 MDHEN and CDR2 SYDVKM. Between the trimmed V and J ends, which lost 1 base and 4 bases, there was a span of 10 bases. The CDR3 spans 15 residues. Study processing details: Cell counts per sample came from amplifying reference gene primers. Assay: immunoSEQ multiplex PCR; the TCRdb copy retains only in-frame clones and omits some. V and J calls and clone size come straight from that table; D and trimming were deduced from the DNA. This table holds tens of thousands of clones, about 78% found once. The chain combines TRBV28 with TRBJ2-2; TRBD2 is a possible D gene (5 bases). This TCR was recovered from a man aged 50 to 60 with active or convalescent COVID-19. Input material: peripheral blood. DNA of the CDR3: TGTGCCAGCAGTTTATCCAGGAGCGGCACCGGGGAGCTGTTTTTT. Translating gives CASSLSRSGTGELFF.